This TCR beta chain was observed in a study of blood T cell repertoires in COVID-19. Turning to the study itself: PBMCs, B-cell-depleted T cells, or T cells provided the cDNA or gDNA that made up the material.

This CDR3 has 15 amino acids. Trimming took 1 base from V and 4 from J; bases not matched to a gene: 3. CDR1 and CDR2 (germline): SEHNR, FQNEAQ (reference sequence). Seattle participants joined during active infection and were tracked over time. TCRdb keeps only in-frame clones here, not all; method: immunoSEQ multiplex PCR. Altogether about 270,000 clones are present, 75% to 95% being singletons, with the ten largest covering approximately 2.6%. Sequenced sample: peripheral blood. The sequence was collected from a young adult with COVID-19, enrolled during active disease. The rearrangement links TRBV7-9 to TRBJ1-2, with 10 bases lining up with TRBD1. CDR3 sequence reads: CASSLGDRGVYGYTF. The CDR3 coding sequence is TGTGCCAGCAGCTTAGGGGACAGGGGCGTCTATGGCTACACCTTC.